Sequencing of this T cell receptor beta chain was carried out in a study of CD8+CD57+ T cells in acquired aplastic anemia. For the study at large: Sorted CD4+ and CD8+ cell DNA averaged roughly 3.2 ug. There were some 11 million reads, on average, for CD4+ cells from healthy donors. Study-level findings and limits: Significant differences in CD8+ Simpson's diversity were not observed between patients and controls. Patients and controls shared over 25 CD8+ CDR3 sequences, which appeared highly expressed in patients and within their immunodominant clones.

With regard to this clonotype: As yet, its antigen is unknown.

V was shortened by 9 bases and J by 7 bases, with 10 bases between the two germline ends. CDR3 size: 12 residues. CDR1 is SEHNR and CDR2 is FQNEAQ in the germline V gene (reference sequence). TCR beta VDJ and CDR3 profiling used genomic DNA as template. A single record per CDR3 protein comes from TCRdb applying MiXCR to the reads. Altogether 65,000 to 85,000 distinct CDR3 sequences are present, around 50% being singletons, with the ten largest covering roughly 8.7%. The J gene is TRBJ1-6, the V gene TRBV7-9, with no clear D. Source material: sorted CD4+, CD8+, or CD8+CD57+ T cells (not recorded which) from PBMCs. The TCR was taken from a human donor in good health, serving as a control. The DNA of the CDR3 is TGTGCCAGTGGACCAGGAAATTCACCCCTCCACTTT. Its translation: CASGPGNSPLHF. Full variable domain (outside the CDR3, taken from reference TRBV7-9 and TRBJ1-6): DTGVSQNPRHKITKRGQNVTFRCDPISEHNRLYWYRQTLGQGPEFLTYFQNEAQLEKSRLLSDRFSAERPKGSFSTLEIQRTEQGDSAMYLCASGPGNSPLHFGNGTRLTVT.